These 25 T cell receptor beta chains came from one sample sequenced in a study of blood T cell repertoires in COVID-19. The assay was immunoSEQ multiplex PCR, and TCRdb's table has in-frame clones only and misses some. The table shows more than 100,000 clones, with about 86% occurring only once. Sequenced sample: peripheral blood. These receptors were collected from a woman between 50 and 59 years old with active or convalescent COVID-19.

The chain couples TRBV5-4 to TRBJ1-2; TRBD1 aligns across 7 bases. The CDR3 runs to 15 residues. The ends lost 3 bases at V and 4 bases at J; junction bases unmatched: 9. CDR1 SGHNT and CDR2 YYREEE come from the germline V gene (reference sequence). The CDR3 spells CASSSGQDRFYGYTF. For the CDR3, the DNA is TGTGCCAGCAGCTCCGGACAGGATCGATTCTATGGCTACACCTTC.

This clone was seen only once. The V call is TRBV27, the J call TRBJ2-7; a possible D gene is TRBD2 (6 bases). Per the germline V gene, CDR1 is MNHEY and CDR2 is SMNVEV (reference sequence). The CDR3 is 13 residues long. V dropped 5 bases and J dropped 6 bases, with 14 bases sitting between them. CDR3: CASSPWVGGEQYF. Written as DNA, the CDR3 is TGTGCCAGCAGTCCTTGGGTGGGGGGCGAGCAGTACTTC.

The chain couples TRBV10-3 to TRBJ1-3; 7 bases line up with TRBD1. The CDR3 runs 14 residues. V lost 3 bases to trimming and J lost 4 bases; unmatched junction nucleotides: 3. Germline V gives CDR1 ENHRY, CDR2 SYGVKD. The CDR3 nucleotides read TGTGCCATCAGTGATACAGGGGTCGGAAACACCATATATTTT. Translation: CAISDTGVGNTIYF.

The chain combines TRBV6-6 with TRBJ2-6; D is uncertain. The CDR3 is made up of 15 amino acids. Germline V gene data show CDR1 as MNHNY and CDR2 as SVGAGI (reference sequence). V shed 7 bases and J shed 0 bases, with 10 bases lying between them. CDR3 in DNA: TGTGCCAGCAAGTCGAAGAGCTCTGGGGCCAACGTCCTGACTTTC. Protein product: CASKSKSSGANVLTF.

The chain links TRBV7-2 to TRBJ2-1; TRBD2 matches 7 bases. V dropped 3 bases and J dropped 6; count of bases not matched to a gene: 11. The V gene's germline CDR1 is SGHTA and CDR2 FQGNSA. The CDR3 is 16 amino acids. This CDR3 is CASSLISGWVGNEQFF. CDR3 nucleotide sequence: TGTGCCAGCAGCTTGATTAGCGGGTGGGTGGGCAATGAGCAGTTCTTC.

The gene calls are TRBV29-1 and TRBJ2-5; 8 bases are shared with TRBD1. V was clipped by 6 bases and J by 1 base; unmatched bases: 7. Germline CDR1 is SQVTM and CDR2 is ANQGSEA. This CDR3 has 14 amino acids. CDR3 sequence (DNA): TGCAGCGTGAGGACAGGGACAATCCAAGAGACCCAGTACTTC. It is translated as CSVRTGTIQETQYF. The full variable domain, with the rest looked up from reference TRBV29-1 and TRBJ2-5, is SAVISQKPSRDICQRGTSLTIQCQVDSQVTMMFWYRQQPGQSLTLIATANQGSEATYESGFVIDKFPISRPNLTFSTLTVSNMSPEDSSIYLCSVRTGTIQETQYFGPGTRLLVL.

The genes are TRBV24-1 and TRBJ2-1, with TRBD2 matching 11 bases. Germline lookup yields CDR1 KGHDR and CDR2 SFDVKD. The CDR3 is 16 amino acids. Trimming at V came to 1 base and at J to 5 bases, leaving 3 bases not matched to a gene. In nucleotides, the CDR3 is TGTGCCACCAGTGATTTTGGGACTAGCGGCGACAATGAGCAGTTCTTC. Translated: CATSDFGTSGDNEQFF.

DNA for the CDR3: TGTGCCCTACAGGGAGAGGGAAACACCATATATTTT. Translation: CALQGEGNTIYF. The chain links TRBV10-3 to TRBJ1-3, with D possibly matching TRBD1 (6 bases). This CDR3 contains 12 residues. Germline V gene sequence: CDR1 ENHRY, CDR2 SYGVKD. V shed 11 bases and J shed 4 bases, with 12 bases lying between them.

The chain carries TRBV28 and TRBJ2-5; 8 nucleotides match TRBD2. CDR1 is MDHEN and CDR2 is SYDVKM in the germline V gene. Trimming cost V 10 bases and J 4 bases; bases outside gene matches: 14. This CDR3 is built from 15 residues. CDR3 DNA: TGTGCCACTTTTCCAAGCGGGAGTAGAGGAGAGACCCAGTACTTC. It yields the protein CATFPSGSRGETQYF.

This clone was counted a few times. The chain joins TRBV28 to TRBJ1-2, with 8 bases lining up with TRBD1. Germline trimming cut 8 bases from V and 0 bases from J; bases unmatched to any gene: 5. CDR1 and CDR2 (germline): MDHEN, SYDVKM. The CDR3 extends over 14 amino acids. The CDR3 sequence: CASETGGANYGYTF. Here the CDR3 DNA reads TGTGCCAGCGAAACAGGGGGAGCTAACTATGGCTACACCTTC.

V is TRBV27 and J is TRBJ2-7; D possibly corresponds to TRBD1 (6 bases). The CDR3 is 13 residues long. From germline, CDR1 is MNHEY and CDR2 SMNVEV (reference sequence). V lost 7 bases, J lost 7 bases, and 17 bases lay in between. The CDR3 region is CASTRQASGEQYF. The CDR3 bases are TGTGCCAGCACCCGACAGGCTTCTGGGGAGCAGTACTTC.

This clone was detected once. The chain links TRBV9 to TRBJ2-1, with 11 bases matching TRBD1. The CDR3 runs 15 residues. In germline, CDR1 is SGDLS, CDR2 YYNGEE. After removal of 3 bases from V and 9 bases from J, the junction contained 8 bases not matched to a gene. This chain's CDR3 is CASSDRDRGVSEQFF. For the CDR3, the DNA is TGTGCCAGCAGCGACCGGGACAGGGGGGTCAGTGAGCAGTTCTTC.

This clone was counted a few times. V gene TRBV9 combines with J gene TRBJ2-5; D may be TRBD2 (5 bases). CDR3 length: 15 residues. Trimming shortened V by 0 bases and J by 3 bases, and 12 bases separated the two germline ends. CDR1 is SGDLS, CDR2 YYNGEE, per germline. This CDR3 reads CASSVEGGGKETQYF. For the CDR3, the DNA is TGTGCCAGCAGCGTAGAAGGAGGTGGGAAAGAGACCCAGTACTTC.

This rearrangement joins TRBV7-2 to TRBJ2-1, with 12 bases matching TRBD2. This CDR3 is 15 amino acids long. CDR1 and CDR2 (germline): SGHTA, FQGNSA. V shed 4 bases and J 4 bases; nucleotides not matched to a gene: 2. The CDR3 nucleotides read TGTGCCAGCAGCTCGACTAGCGGGGGATACAATGAGCAGTTCTTC. Translating it yields CASSSTSGGYNEQFF.

The gene calls are TRBV28 and TRBJ2-7, with TRBD1 matching 10 bases. The trim removed 8 bases at V and 5 bases at J, leaving 9 bases unmatched. CDR1 is MDHEN, CDR2 SYDVKM, per germline. The CDR3 contains 14 residues. CDR3 amino acids: CASGRQGAINEQYF. CDR3 sequence (DNA): TGTGCCAGCGGAAGACAGGGGGCAATAAACGAGCAGTACTTC.

The chain is built from TRBV7-2 and TRBJ2-5; 10 bases are a match to TRBD1. CDR1 is SGHTA, CDR2 FQGNSA, per germline. V was pared by 1 base and J by 3 bases, with 5 bases of the junction left unmatched. CDR3 size: 16 residues. CDR3 sequence reads: CASSLVAGQGEETQYF. The CDR3 bases are TGTGCCAGCAGCTTAGTGGCCGGACAGGGGGAAGAGACCCAGTACTTC.

This rearrangement joins TRBV19 to TRBJ1-2, with no clear D. CDR3 length: 11 residues. V shed 9 bases and J shed 5 bases, with 10 bases lying between them. CDR1 is LNHDA and CDR2 is SQIVND in the germline V gene (reference sequence). CDR3 nucleotides: TGTGCCAGCGGCCGAGGGTATGGCTACACCTTC. Encoded protein: CASGRGYGYTF.

The chain couples TRBV28 to TRBJ2-7, with 8 bases that match TRBD1. The CDR3 spans 17 residues. Looked up from germline, CDR1 is MDHEN and CDR2 is SYDVKM. The junction had 17 bases not matched to a gene; V was cut back by 4 bases and J by 6 bases. The CDR3 is CASSSLNFRQGRLEQYF. Written as DNA, the CDR3 is TGTGCCAGCAGTTCCCTTAACTTTCGACAGGGGCGGCTCGAGCAGTACTTC.

The V gene is TRBV6-2 or TRBV6-3, the J gene TRBJ2-1, with 9 bases identical to TRBD2. The length of the CDR3 is 15 residues. CDR1 is MNHEY and CDR2 is SVGEGT in the germline V gene. V lost 6 bases to trimming and J lost 6 bases; unmatched junction nucleotides: 9. CDR3 sequence: CASSLSGSRSNEQFF. As DNA, the CDR3 is TGTGCCAGCAGCCTTAGCGGGAGTAGGAGCAATGAGCAGTTCTTC.

Only one count was recorded for this clone. This chain uses TRBV30 with TRBJ2-1; 10 nucleotides agree with TRBD2. V lost 0 bases and J lost 0; bases outside the gene matches: 8. The CDR3 totals 18 residues. Germline CDR1 is GTSNPN and CDR2 is SVGIG (reference sequence). CDR3 DNA: TGTGCCTGGAGTGTATTCCTAGCGGGAGTCTTCTCCTACAATGAGCAGTTCTTC. Translation gives CAWSVFLAGVFSYNEQFF.

The rearrangement joins TRBV28 to TRBJ2-7, with D unclear. Trimming left V 6 bases short and J 3 bases short, with 18 bases between. CDR1 is MDHEN, CDR2 SYDVKM, per germline. The CDR3 contains 15 residues. The CDR3 protein is CASSPPPASYYEQYF. The DNA for the CDR3 is TGTGCCAGCAGCCCGCCACCAGCGTCCTACTACGAGCAGTACTTC.

Only a few counts were recorded for this clone. The chain combines TRBV11-3 with TRBJ2-7; possibly TRBD2 for D (6 bases). This CDR3 region has 13 residues. Looked up from germline, CDR1 is SGHNT and CDR2 is YENEEA. The germline V and J ends were trimmed by 5 bases and 3 bases, with 11 bases remaining between them. CDR3 residues: CASSTMGGYEQYF. CDR3 coding DNA: TGTGCCAGCAGCACTATGGGAGGCTACGAGCAGTACTTC.

This rearrangement joins TRBV19 to TRBJ2-7; 7 positions match TRBD1. The CDR3 is made up of 14 amino acids. Germline values: CDR1 LNHDA, CDR2 SQIVND (reference sequence). V lost 3 bases to trimming and J lost 4 bases; unmatched junction nucleotides: 6. The CDR3 loop reads CASSIEGAAYEQYF. The CDR3 region has the DNA TGTGCCAGTAGTATCGAGGGGGCTGCGTACGAGCAGTACTTC.

The chain carries TRBV25-1 and TRBJ1-1; the D is unclear. V lost 1 base, J lost 4 bases, and 19 bases lay in between. CDR1 is MGHDK and CDR2 is SYGVNS in the germline V gene. This CDR3 is built from 17 residues. DNA of the CDR3: TGTGCCAGCAGTGAATTTGGCACAGAAGATTTTGTCACTGAAGCTTTCTTT. Encoded protein: CASSEFGTEDFVTEAFF.

In DNA form, the CDR3 reads TGTGCCAGCAGCTTGGACAGGTTTGAGACCCAGTACTTC. It is translated as CASSLDRFETQYF. This chain connects TRBV5-4 to TRBJ2-5; D possibly corresponds to TRBD1 (5 bases). The CDR3 is 13 residues long. Trimming left V 0 bases short and J 5 bases short, with 8 bases between. Germline CDR1 SGHNT, CDR2 YYREEE (reference sequence). The entire variable domain, with the rest obtained from reference TRBV5-4 and TRBJ2-5, is as follows: ETGVTQSPTHLIKTRGQQVTLRCSSQSGHNTVSWYQQALGQGPQFIFQYYREEENGRGNFPPRFSGLQFPNYSSELNVNALELDDSALYLCASSLDRFETQYFGPGTRLLVL.